This entry lists 2 T cell receptor beta chains sequenced from one sample in a study of T-cell memory formation after mild COVID-19. TCRdb re-analysed the 5' RACE reads in MiXCR, keeping a single row per CDR3 protein. Counted here are 450,000 or so distinct CDR3 sequences, about 23% occurring once; the ten biggest clones make up 12%. The sample was PBMCs or a T cell subset sorted from them (not recorded which). The receptors were sampled from an adult woman who had mild COVID-19 (a few samples of this study predate the infection). Cell type and time point are not known.

This chain joins TRBV6-5 and TRBJ2-5, with 10 bases matching TRBD2. The J segment lost 1 base and the V segment lost 8 bases, leaving 7 bases of the junction unmatched. Germline V CDR1 and CDR2: MNHEY, SVGAGI. The CDR3 runs to 15 residues. CDR3 region: CASVEASGSQETQYF. The CDR3 DNA is TGTGCCAGCGTGGAGGCTAGCGGGAGCCAAGAGACCCAGTACTTC.

This clonotype has only a few counts. V gene TRBV20-1 combines with J gene TRBJ1-1; tentatively, D is TRBD1 (5 bases). Deletions cut 4 bases from V and 4 bases from J, with 10 bases between. This CDR3 spans 12 amino acids. The germline V gene encodes CDR1 DFQATT and CDR2 SNEGSKA (reference sequence). The CDR3 sequence: CSANGGGTEAFF. CDR3 sequence (DNA): TGCAGTGCTAACGGGGGGGGCACTGAAGCTTTCTTT.